This entry concerns a single T cell receptor (beta chain). The antigen remains undetermined. Combining a sample-barcoded 5' primer with a J-beta primer mix, a second PCR ran for about 6 to 11 cycles. TCRdb reprocessed the 5' RACE reads via MiXCR and lists one record per CDR3 protein. The table has about 1.8 million distinct CDR3 sequences, roughly 49% seen once. These data come from a study of blood T cells in healthy people across ages. Per the germline V gene, CDR1 is SGHVS and CDR2 is FNYEAQ. The ends lost 5 bases at V and 2 bases at J; junction bases unmatched: 7. The CDR3 length is 15 residues. Overall study results and limits: Both higher diversity and more naive CD4+ cells marked long-lived donors when set against aged donors.

The V gene is TRBV7-6, the J gene TRBJ2-7, with 9 bases matching TRBD1. The clonotype was recovered from a woman in her forties in good health. Sequencing was carried out using blood. Here the CDR3 DNA reads TGTGCCAGCAGCCAGGGACAGGGAAAGGCCTACGAGCAGTACTTC. As protein: CASSQGQGKAYEQYF.